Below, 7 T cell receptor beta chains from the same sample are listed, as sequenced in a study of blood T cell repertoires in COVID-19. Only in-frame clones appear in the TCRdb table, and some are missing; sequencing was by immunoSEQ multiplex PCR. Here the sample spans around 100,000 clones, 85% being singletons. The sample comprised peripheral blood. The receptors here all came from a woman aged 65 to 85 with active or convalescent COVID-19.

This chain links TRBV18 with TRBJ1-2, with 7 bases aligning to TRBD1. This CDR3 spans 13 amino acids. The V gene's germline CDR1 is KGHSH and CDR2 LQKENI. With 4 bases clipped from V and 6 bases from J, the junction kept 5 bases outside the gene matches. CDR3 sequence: CASSLSGTDGYTF. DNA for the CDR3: TGTGCCAGCTCACTCTCCGGGACAGATGGCTACACCTTC.

The CDR3: CASSIGQGAYEKLFF. The CDR3 region has the DNA TGTGCCAGTAGTATCGGGCAGGGGGCGTATGAAAAACTGTTTTTT. The chain uses TRBV19 and TRBJ1-4; TRBD1 matches 8 bases. CDR1 and CDR2 (germline): LNHDA, SQIVND (reference sequence). The junction had 6 bases not matched to a gene; V was cut back by 3 bases and J by 6 bases. CDR3 length: 15 amino acids.

The CDR3 protein is CASSQDSRDGYTF. As DNA, the CDR3 is TGTGCCAGCAGCCAAGATAGCAGGGATGGCTACACCTTC. The J gene is TRBJ1-2, the V gene TRBV3-1 (or the pseudogene TRBV3-2), with D perhaps TRBD1 (5 bases). This CDR3 spans 13 amino acids. From germline, CDR1 is LGHDT and CDR2 YNNKEL (reference sequence). V lost 0 bases and J 6 bases, leaving 8 bases between the germline ends.

In nucleotides, the CDR3 is TGTGCTAGTGGTCCCCGGACACCGAATCAGCCCCAGCATTTT. This gives the protein CASGPRTPNQPQHF. The chain is built from TRBV12-5 and TRBJ1-5, with D tentatively TRBD1 (5 bases). The V and J ends lost 5 bases and 4 bases respectively, with 12 bases between them. Germline V CDR1 and CDR2: LGHNT, FRNRAP. The CDR3 is made up of 14 amino acids.

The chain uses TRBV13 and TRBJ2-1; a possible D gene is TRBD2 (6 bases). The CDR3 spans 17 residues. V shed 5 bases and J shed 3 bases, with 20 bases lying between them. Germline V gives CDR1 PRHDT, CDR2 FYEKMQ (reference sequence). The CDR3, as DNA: TGTGCCAGCAGCATCAGAAAACCGGGACTTAGCTACAATGAGCAGTTCTTC. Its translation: CASSIRKPGLSYNEQFF.

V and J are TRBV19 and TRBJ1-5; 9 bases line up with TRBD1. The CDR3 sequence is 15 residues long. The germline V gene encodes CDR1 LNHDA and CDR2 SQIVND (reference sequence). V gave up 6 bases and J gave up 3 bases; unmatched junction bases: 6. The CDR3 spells CASREQGAINQPQHF. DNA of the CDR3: TGTGCCAGTAGGGAACAGGGGGCCATCAATCAGCCCCAGCATTTT.

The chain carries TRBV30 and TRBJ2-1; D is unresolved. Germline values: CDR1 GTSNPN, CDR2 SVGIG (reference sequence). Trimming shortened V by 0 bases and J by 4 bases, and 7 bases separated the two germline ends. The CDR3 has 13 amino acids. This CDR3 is CAWSVQLYNEQFF. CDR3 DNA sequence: TGTGCCTGGAGTGTACAGTTGTACAATGAGCAGTTCTTC.